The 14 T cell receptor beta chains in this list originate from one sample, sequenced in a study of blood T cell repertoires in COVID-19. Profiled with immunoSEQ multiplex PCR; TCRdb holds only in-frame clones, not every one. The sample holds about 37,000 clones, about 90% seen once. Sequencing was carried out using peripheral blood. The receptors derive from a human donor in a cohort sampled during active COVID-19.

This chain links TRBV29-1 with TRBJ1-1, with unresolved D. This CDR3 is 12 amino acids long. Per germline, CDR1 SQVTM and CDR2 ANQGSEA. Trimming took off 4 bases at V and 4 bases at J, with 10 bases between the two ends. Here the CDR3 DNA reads TGCAGCGTTGTACAATTGATCACTGAAGCTTTCTTT. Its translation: CSVVQLITEAFF. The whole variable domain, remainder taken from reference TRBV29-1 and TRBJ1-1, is SAVISQKPSRDICQRGTSLTIQCQVDSQVTMMFWYRQQPGQSLTLIATANQGSEATYESGFVIDKFPISRPNLTFSTLTVSNMSPEDSSIYLCSVVQLITEAFFGQGTRLTVV.

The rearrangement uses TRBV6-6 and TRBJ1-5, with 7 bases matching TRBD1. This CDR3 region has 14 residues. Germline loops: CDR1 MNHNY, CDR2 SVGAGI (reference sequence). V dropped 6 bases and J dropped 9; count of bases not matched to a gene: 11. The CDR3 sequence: CASRKTGVWGPQHF. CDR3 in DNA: TGTGCCAGCAGGAAAACAGGGGTGTGGGGGCCCCAGCATTTT.

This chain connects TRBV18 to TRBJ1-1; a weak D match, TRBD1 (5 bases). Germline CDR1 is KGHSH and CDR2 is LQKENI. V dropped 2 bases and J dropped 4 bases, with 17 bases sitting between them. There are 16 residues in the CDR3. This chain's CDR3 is CASSPLQPGRGTEAFF. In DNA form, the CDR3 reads TGTGCCAGCTCACCATTGCAACCGGGGAGGGGCACTGAAGCTTTCTTT.

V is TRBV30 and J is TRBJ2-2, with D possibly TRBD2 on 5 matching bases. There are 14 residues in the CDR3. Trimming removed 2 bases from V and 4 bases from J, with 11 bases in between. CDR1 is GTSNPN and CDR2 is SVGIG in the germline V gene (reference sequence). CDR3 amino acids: CAWSPGLGTGELFF. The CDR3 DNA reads TGTGCCTGGAGTCCAGGACTCGGCACCGGGGAGCTGTTTTTT. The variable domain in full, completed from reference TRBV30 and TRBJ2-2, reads SQTIHQWPATLVQPVGSPLSLECTVEGTSNPNLYWYRQAAGRGLQLLFYSVGIGQISSEVPQNLSASRPQDRQFILSSKKLLLSDSGFYLCAWSPGLGTGELFFGEGSRLTVL.

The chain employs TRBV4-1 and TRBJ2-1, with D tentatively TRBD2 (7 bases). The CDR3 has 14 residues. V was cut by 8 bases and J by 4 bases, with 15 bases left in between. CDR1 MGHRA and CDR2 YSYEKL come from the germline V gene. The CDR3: CASSIGGPYNEQFF. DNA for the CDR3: TGCGCCAGCTCCATCGGGGGGCCTTACAATGAGCAGTTCTTC.

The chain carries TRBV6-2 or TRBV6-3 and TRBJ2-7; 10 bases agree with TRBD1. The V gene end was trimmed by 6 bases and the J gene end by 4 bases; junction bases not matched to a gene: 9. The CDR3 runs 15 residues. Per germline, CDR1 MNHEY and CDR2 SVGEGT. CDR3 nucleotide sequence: TGTGCCAGCAGACCTCCGACAGGGGGCGTTTACGAGCAGTACTTC. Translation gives CASRPPTGGVYEQYF.

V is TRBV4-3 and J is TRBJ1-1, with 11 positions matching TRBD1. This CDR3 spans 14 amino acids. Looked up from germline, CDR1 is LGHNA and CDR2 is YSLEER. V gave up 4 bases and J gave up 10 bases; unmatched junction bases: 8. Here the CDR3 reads CASSPRTGGDPAFF. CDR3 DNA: TGCGCCAGCAGCCCTCGGACAGGGGGCGATCCAGCTTTCTTT.

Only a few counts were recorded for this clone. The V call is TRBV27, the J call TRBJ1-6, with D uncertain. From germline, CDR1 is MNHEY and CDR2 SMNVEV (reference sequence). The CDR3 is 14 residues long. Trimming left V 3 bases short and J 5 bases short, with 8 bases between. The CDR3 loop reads CASSLRENNSPLHF. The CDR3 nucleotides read TGTGCCAGCAGTTTGCGGGAAAATAATTCACCCCTCCACTTT.

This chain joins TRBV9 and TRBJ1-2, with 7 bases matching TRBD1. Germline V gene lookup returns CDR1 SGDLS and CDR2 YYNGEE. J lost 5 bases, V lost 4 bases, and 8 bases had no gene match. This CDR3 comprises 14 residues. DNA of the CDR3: TGTGCCAGCAGCCCCCGGACAGGTCCATATGGCTACACCTTC. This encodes CASSPRTGPYGYTF.

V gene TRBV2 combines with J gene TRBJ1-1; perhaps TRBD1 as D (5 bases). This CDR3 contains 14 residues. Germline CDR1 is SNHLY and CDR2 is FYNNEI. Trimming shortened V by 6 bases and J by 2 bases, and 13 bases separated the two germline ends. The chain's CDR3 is CASRSGVGNTEAFF. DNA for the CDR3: TGTGCCAGCAGGTCGGGGGTGGGTAACACTGAAGCTTTCTTT.

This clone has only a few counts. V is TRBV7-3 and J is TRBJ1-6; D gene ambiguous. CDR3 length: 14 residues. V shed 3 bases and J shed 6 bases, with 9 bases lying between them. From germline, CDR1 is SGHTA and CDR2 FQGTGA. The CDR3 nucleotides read TGTGCCAGCAGCTTGGGCCAAAGTAATTCACCCCTCCACTTT. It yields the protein CASSLGQSNSPLHF. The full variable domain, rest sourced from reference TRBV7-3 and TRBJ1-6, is GAGVSQTPSNKVTEKGKYVELRCDPISGHTALYWYRQSLGQGPEFLIYFQGTGAADDSGLPNDRFFAVRPEGSVSTLKIQRTERGDSAVYLCASSLGQSNSPLHFGNGTRLTVT.

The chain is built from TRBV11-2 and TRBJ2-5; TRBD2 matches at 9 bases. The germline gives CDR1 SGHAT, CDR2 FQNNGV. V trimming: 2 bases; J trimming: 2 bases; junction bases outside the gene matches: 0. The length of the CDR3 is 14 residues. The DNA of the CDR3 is TGTGCCAGCAGCTTAACTAGCGGGCAAGAGACCCAGTACTTC. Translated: CASSLTSGQETQYF.

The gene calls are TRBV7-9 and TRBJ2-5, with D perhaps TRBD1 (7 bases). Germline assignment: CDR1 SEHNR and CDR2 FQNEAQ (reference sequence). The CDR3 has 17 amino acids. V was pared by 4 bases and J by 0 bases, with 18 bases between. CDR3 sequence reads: CASSSEGATGYQETQYF. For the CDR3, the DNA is TGTGCCAGCAGCTCGGAGGGGGCGACAGGGTACCAAGAGACCCAGTACTTC.

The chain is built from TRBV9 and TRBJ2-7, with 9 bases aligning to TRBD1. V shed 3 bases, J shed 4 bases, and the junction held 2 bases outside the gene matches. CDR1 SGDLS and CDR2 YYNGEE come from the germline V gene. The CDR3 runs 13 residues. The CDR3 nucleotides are TGTGCCAGCAGCGCCGGGACAGGGTACGAGCAGTACTTC. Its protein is CASSAGTGYEQYF.